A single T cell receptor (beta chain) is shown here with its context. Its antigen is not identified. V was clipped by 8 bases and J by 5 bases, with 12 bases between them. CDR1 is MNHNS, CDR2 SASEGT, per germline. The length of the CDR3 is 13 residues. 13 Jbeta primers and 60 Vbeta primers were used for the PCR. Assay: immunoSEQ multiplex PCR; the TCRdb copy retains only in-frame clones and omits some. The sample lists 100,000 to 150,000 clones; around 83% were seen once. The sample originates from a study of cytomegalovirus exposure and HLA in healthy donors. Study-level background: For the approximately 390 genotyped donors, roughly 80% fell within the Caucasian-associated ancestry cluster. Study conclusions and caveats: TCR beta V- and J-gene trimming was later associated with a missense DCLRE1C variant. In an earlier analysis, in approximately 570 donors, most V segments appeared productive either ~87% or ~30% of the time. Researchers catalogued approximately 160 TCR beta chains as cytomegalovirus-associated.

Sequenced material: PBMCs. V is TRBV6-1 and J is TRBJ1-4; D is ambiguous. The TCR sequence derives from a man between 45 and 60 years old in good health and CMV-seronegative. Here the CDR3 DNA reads TGTGCCAGCGCCCGGCGGATCAATGAAAAACTGTTTTTT. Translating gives CASARRINEKLFF.